Listed here are 21 T cell receptor beta chains from one sample, sequenced in a study of blood T cell repertoires in COVID-19. This table comes from immunoSEQ multiplex PCR, and its TCRdb copy is limited to in-frame clones, with some not included. The sample contains about 90,000 clones, approximately 80% of which appear only once. The sample taken for sequencing was peripheral blood. These receptors all stem from a man aged 65 to 85 with acute or convalescent COVID-19.

The chain has TRBV28 and TRBJ1-4; 9 bases match TRBD1. Per germline, CDR1 MDHEN and CDR2 SYDVKM. V gave up 6 bases and J gave up 5 bases; unmatched junction bases: 7. The CDR3 runs 15 residues. CDR3 protein: CASRGSGTGNEKLFF. The CDR3 DNA follows: TGTGCCAGCAGGGGGTCCGGGACAGGGAATGAAAAACTGTTTTTT.

V gene TRBV28 combines with J gene TRBJ2-3; no firm D call. V was trimmed by 5 bases and J by 4 bases, leaving 7 bases between them. The CDR3 contains 12 residues. The germline V gene encodes CDR1 MDHEN and CDR2 SYDVKM. This chain's CDR3 is CASSPPSDTQYF. In DNA, the CDR3 is TGTGCCAGCAGTCCCCCATCAGATACGCAGTATTTT.

V is TRBV29-1 and J is TRBJ2-7; D is ambiguous. The length of the CDR3 is 13 residues. The V end was cut by 4 bases, the J end by 3 bases, with 13 bases between. CDR1 SQVTM and CDR2 ANQGSEA come from the germline V gene. This chain's CDR3 is CSVGRLLDYEQYF. The CDR3 nucleotides are TGCAGCGTTGGGAGACTCCTGGACTACGAGCAGTACTTC.

The chain has TRBV12-3 or TRBV12-4 and TRBJ2-7; D possibly corresponds to TRBD2 (5 bases). The CDR3 is 13 amino acids. Trimming removed 2 bases from V and 6 bases from J, with 11 bases in between. CDR3 sequence reads: CASSLRLAFEQYF. The CDR3, as DNA: TGTGCCAGCAGTTTACGTCTAGCTTTCGAGCAGTACTTC.

The chain joins TRBV28 to TRBJ2-2; 7 bases are a match to TRBD1. Germline V lookup: CDR1 MDHEN, CDR2 SYDVKM. CDR3 length: 18 amino acids. V lost 3 bases to trimming and J lost 2 bases; unmatched junction nucleotides: 12. Here the CDR3 DNA reads TGTGCCAGCAGTTTCCCCATCCGGGACAGCCGAAACACCGGGGAGCTGTTTTTT. It yields the protein CASSFPIRDSRNTGELFF. The full variable domain, completed using reference TRBV28 and TRBJ2-2, is DVKVTQSSRYLVKRTGEKVFLECVQDMDHENMFWYRQDPGLGLRLIYFSYDVKMKEKGDIPEGYSVSREKKERFSLILESASTNQTSMYLCASSFPIRDSRNTGELFFGEGSRLTVL.

In this sample, this clone turned up many times. The rearrangement uses TRBV14 and TRBJ1-1; D gene unclear. Between the trimmed V and J ends, which lost 5 bases and 0 bases, there was a span of 13 bases. The CDR3 has 15 residues. Germline V gene lookup returns CDR1 SGHDN and CDR2 FVKESK. The CDR3 sequence is CASSRMGALNTEAFF. The CDR3 DNA reads as TGTGCCAGCAGCAGAATGGGAGCCTTGAACACTGAAGCTTTCTTT.

This clone occurred a few times. The rearrangement uses TRBV13 and TRBJ1-1; a weak D match, TRBD1 (5 bases). Germline CDR1 PRHDT, CDR2 FYEKMQ (reference sequence). V was cut by 1 base and J by 10 bases, with 10 bases left in between. The CDR3 has 12 amino acids. DNA of the CDR3: TGTGCCAGCAGCTTAGTGGGGGGATTAGCTTTCTTT. Amino acid sequence: CASSLVGGLAFF.

The CDR3: CAISTRTSGRADEQFF. CDR3 nucleotides: TGTGCCATCAGTACCCGGACTAGCGGGAGGGCCGATGAGCAGTTCTTC. This chain connects TRBV10-3 to TRBJ2-1; TRBD2 matches at 15 bases. With 5 bases clipped from V and 8 bases from J, the junction kept 7 bases outside the gene matches. CDR3 length: 16 residues. Germline V lookup: CDR1 ENHRY, CDR2 SYGVKD.

The chain couples TRBV7-9 to TRBJ1-2; the D gene is possibly TRBD1 (5 bases). This CDR3 is built from 12 residues. Germline CDR1 and CDR2: SEHNR and FQNEAQ (reference sequence). Deletions cut 2 bases from V and 8 bases from J, with 9 bases between. The DNA of the CDR3 is TGTGCCAGCAGCTTATGGGGGGACGGCTACACCTTC. Residues: CASSLWGDGYTF.

The chain links TRBV30 to TRBJ1-2; possibly TRBD1 for D (6 bases). CDR1 is GTSNPN, CDR2 SVGIG, per germline (reference sequence). The CDR3 extends over 17 amino acids. V was pared by 3 bases and J by 0 bases, with 20 bases between. Written as DNA, the CDR3 is TGTGCCTGGAGAAGATGGGGGCCTAAACAACCTAACTATGGCTACACCTTC. As protein: CAWRRWGPKQPNYGYTF.

This clone came up a few times. The genes are TRBV15 and TRBJ1-2; TRBD1 might be the D (5 bases). This CDR3 contains 16 residues. Germline loops: CDR1 LNHNV, CDR2 YYDKDF (reference sequence). The V and J ends lost 0 bases and 1 base respectively, with 12 bases between them. CDR3 protein: CATSRDGRQGNYGYTF. In DNA form, the CDR3 reads TGTGCCACCAGCAGAGATGGGCGCCAGGGTAACTATGGCTACACCTTC.

This chain uses TRBV30 with TRBJ1-3; D is possibly TRBD1 (5 bases). Trimming left V 3 bases short and J 7 bases short, with 10 bases between. The CDR3 spans 12 residues. CDR1 GTSNPN and CDR2 SVGIG come from the germline V gene (reference sequence). This chain's CDR3 is CAWSQRGNTIYF. CDR3 DNA sequence: TGTGCCTGGAGCCAAAGGGGCAACACCATATATTTT. Drawing the rest from reference TRBV30 and TRBJ1-3, the complete variable domain is SQTIHQWPATLVQPVGSPLSLECTVEGTSNPNLYWYRQAAGRGLQLLFYSVGIGQISSEVPQNLSASRPQDRQFILSSKKLLLSDSGFYLCAWSQRGNTIYFGEGSWLTVV.

The gene calls are TRBV11-3 and TRBJ2-1; D not resolved. CDR3 length equals 14 residues. CDR1 SGHNT and CDR2 YENEEA come from the germline V gene. The V gene lost 2 bases and the J gene lost 5 bases, with 10 bases spanning the gap. CDR3 sequence reads: CASSLTFRDNEQFF. The CDR3 nucleotides are TGTGCCAGCAGCTTAACGTTCCGGGACAATGAGCAGTTCTTC.

This clone is a singleton in its sample. V usage is TRBV5-1 and J usage is TRBJ2-3, with TRBD1 matching 9 bases. Losses at the gene ends were 4 bases for V and 5 bases for J; bases not matched to a gene: 5. The CDR3 is made up of 14 amino acids. Germline-derived CDR1 and CDR2 are SGHRS and YFSETQ. The CDR3 protein is CASSQDRGGDTQYF. CDR3 sequence (DNA): TGCGCCAGCAGCCAGGACAGGGGAGGAGATACGCAGTATTTT.

V gene TRBV10-1 combines with J gene TRBJ2-7; D not resolved. The ends were cut back, 0 bases at V and 2 bases at J, with 8 bases in the middle. The germline V gene encodes CDR1 WNHNN and CDR2 SYGVQD (reference sequence). The CDR3 has 14 residues. CDR3 sequence (DNA): TGCGCCAGCAGTGAGTCAAGCAGGCCCTACGAGCAGTACTTC. This codes for CASSESSRPYEQYF.

The chain joins TRBV14 to TRBJ2-7, with D unclear. Germline V lookup: CDR1 SGHDN, CDR2 FVKESK. V was trimmed by 0 bases and J by 4 bases, leaving 25 bases between them. This CDR3 region has 19 residues. The CDR3 nucleotides are TGTGCCAGCAGCCAAGAAAGCCCTTATCCCGCTCGCGTACTTTACGAGCAGTACGTC. This translates into CASSQESPYPARVLYEQYV.

This clone occurred once. The V call is TRBV25-1, the J call TRBJ1-1; D is undetermined. The CDR3 has 12 residues. Trimming removed 7 bases from V and 5 bases from J, with 11 bases in between. Germline V gene sequence: CDR1 MGHDK, CDR2 SYGVNS. The CDR3 protein is CASKTAGTEAFF. DNA of the CDR3: TGTGCCAGCAAAACAGCGGGGACTGAAGCTTTCTTT.

The rearrangement links TRBV6-5 to TRBJ2-3, with TRBD1 matching over 8 bases. The CDR3 runs 15 residues. CDR1 is MNHEY and CDR2 is SVGAGI in the germline V gene. After removal of 6 bases from V and 0 bases from J, the junction contained 5 bases not matched to a gene. CDR3 region: CASRRRTGSTDTQYF. In nucleotides, the CDR3 is TGTGCCAGCAGACGTAGGACAGGGAGCACAGATACGCAGTATTTT.

This clone was counted a single time. This sequence joins TRBV2 and TRBJ2-5; 8 bases match TRBD1. This CDR3 has 14 residues. The V segment lost 7 bases and the J segment 3 bases; nucleotides outside the gene matches: 7. Germline V CDR1 and CDR2: SNHLY, FYNNEI. The CDR3 nucleotides read TGTGCCAGCACCAGACAGGGGATAAAAGAGACCCAGTACTTC. As protein: CASTRQGIKETQYF.

This clone was seen only a few times. The V gene is TRBV25-1, the J gene TRBJ2-3; 9 nucleotides agree with TRBD2. Germline CDR1 MGHDK, CDR2 SYGVNS. V gave up 4 bases and J gave up 3 bases; unmatched junction bases: 8. CDR3 length equals 16 residues. The CDR3 spells CASSARIAGVTDTQYF. The CDR3 bases are TGTGCCAGCAGTGCACGAATAGCGGGAGTAACAGATACGCAGTATTTT.

The table lists this clone with a count of one. The chain is built from TRBV27 and TRBJ2-7; D is possibly TRBD1 (5 bases). The V gene's germline CDR1 is MNHEY and CDR2 SMNVEV (reference sequence). V lost 3 bases and J 2 bases, leaving 14 bases between the germline ends. The CDR3 is 15 amino acids. This CDR3 reads CASSFLQAPPYEQYF. CDR3 nucleotide sequence: TGTGCCAGCAGTTTTTTACAGGCGCCCCCCTACGAGCAGTACTTC.